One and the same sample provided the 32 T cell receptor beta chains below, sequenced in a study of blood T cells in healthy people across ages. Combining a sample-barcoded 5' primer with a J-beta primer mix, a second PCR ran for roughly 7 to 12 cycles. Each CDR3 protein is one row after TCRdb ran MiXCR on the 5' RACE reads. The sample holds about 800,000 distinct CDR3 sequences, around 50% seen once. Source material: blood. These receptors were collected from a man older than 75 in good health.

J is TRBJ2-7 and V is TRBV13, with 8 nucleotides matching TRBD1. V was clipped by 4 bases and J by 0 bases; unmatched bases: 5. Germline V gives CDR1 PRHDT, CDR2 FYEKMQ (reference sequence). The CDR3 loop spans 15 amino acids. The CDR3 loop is CASSYTGTGSYEQYF. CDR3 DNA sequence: TGTGCCAGCAGCTATACCGGGACAGGCTCCTACGAGCAGTACTTC.

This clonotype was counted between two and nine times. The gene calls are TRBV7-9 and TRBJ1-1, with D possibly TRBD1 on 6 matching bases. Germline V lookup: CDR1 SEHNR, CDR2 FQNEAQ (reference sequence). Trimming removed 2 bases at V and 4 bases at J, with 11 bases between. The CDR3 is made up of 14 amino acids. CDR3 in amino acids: CASSLRGGGTEAFF. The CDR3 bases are TGTGCCAGCAGCTTACGGGGAGGGGGCACTGAAGCTTTCTTT.

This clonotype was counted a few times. Written as DNA, the CDR3 is TGTGCCAGCAGAAGAGACACGACAGGCTCCATCTACGAGCAGTACTTC. Encoded protein: CASRRDTTGSIYEQYF. The chain employs TRBV28 and TRBJ2-7, with D perhaps matching TRBD1 (6 bases). CDR3 size: 16 residues. V lost 6 bases, J lost 3 bases, and 21 bases lay in between. Germline V gives CDR1 MDHEN, CDR2 SYDVKM.

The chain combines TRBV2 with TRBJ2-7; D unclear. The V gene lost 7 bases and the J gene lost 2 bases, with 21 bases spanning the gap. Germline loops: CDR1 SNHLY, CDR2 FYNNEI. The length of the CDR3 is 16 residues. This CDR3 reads CASNGGGPPNPYEQYF. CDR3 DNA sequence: TGTGCCAGCAATGGCGGCGGACCCCCCAATCCCTACGAGCAGTACTTC.

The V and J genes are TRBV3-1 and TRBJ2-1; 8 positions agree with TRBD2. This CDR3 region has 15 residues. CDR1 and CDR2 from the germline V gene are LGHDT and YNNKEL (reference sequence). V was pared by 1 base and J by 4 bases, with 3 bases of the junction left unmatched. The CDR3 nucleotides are TGTGCCAGCAGCCAAGCGAGCGGGGGATACAATGAGCAGTTCTTC. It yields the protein CASSQASGGYNEQFF.

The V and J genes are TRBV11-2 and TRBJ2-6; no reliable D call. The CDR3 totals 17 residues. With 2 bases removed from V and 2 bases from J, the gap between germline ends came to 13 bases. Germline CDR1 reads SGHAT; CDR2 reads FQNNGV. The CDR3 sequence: CASSLIPGRAGANVLTF. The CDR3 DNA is TGTGCCAGCAGCTTAATACCAGGCCGGGCTGGGGCCAACGTCCTGACTTTC.

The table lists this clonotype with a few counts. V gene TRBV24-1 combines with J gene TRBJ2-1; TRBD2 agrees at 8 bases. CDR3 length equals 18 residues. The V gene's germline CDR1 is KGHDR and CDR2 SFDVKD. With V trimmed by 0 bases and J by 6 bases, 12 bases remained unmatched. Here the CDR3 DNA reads TGTGCCACCAGTGATTTGGTCAGCTTATCGGGAGGGCTCAATGAGCAGTTCTTC. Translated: CATSDLVSLSGGLNEQFF.

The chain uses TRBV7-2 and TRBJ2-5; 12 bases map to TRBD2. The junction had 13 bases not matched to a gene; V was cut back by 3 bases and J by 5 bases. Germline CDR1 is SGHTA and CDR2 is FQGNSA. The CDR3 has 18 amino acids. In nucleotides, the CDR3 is TGTGCCAGCAGCTTGACTAGCGGGAGCTATTGGAAAGTCGAGACCCAGTACTTC. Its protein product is CASSLTSGSYWKVETQYF.

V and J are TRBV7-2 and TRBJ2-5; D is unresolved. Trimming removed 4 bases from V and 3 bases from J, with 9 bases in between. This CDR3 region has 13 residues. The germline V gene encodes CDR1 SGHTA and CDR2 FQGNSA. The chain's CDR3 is CASSSSPKETQYF. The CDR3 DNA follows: TGTGCCAGCAGCTCCTCGCCTAAAGAGACCCAGTACTTC. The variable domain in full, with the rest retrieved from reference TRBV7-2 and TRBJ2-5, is GAGVSQSPSNKVTEKGKDVELRCDPISGHTALYWYRQSLGQGLEFLIYFQGNSAPDKSGLPSDRFSAERTGGSVSTLTIQRTQQEDSAVYLCASSSSPKETQYFGPGTRLLVL.

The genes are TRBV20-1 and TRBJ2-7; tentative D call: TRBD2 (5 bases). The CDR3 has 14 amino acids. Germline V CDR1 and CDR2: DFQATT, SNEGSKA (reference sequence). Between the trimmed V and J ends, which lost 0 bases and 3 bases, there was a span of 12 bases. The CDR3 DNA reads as TGCAGTGCTAGAGAGGGAAGCGGCCACTACGAGCAGTACTTC. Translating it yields CSAREGSGHYEQYF.

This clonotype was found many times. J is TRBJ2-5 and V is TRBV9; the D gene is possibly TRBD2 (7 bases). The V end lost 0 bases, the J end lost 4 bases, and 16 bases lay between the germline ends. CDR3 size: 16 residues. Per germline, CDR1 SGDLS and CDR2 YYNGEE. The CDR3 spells CASSVVGSGGAETQYF. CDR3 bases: TGTGCCAGCAGCGTAGTGGGTTCGGGGGGCGCAGAGACCCAGTACTTC.

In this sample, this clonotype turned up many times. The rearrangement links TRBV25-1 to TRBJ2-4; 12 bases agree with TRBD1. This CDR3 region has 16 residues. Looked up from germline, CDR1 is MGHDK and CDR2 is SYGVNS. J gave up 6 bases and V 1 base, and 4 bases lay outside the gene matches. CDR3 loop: CASSESGTGGTNIQYF. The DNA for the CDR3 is TGTGCCAGCAGTGAATCCGGGACAGGGGGCACAAACATTCAGTACTTC.

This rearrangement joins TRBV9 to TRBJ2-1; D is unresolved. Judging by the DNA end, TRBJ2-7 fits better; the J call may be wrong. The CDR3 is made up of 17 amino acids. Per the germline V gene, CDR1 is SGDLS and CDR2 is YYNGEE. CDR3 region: CASSVALPPSSYNEQYF. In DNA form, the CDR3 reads TGTGCCAGCAGCGTAGCTCTCCCTCCAAGCTCCTACAATGAGCAGTACTTC.

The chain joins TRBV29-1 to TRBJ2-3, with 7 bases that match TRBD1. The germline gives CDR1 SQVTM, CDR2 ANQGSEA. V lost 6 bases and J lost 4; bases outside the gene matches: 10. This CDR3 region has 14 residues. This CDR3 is CSVDREMFADTQYF. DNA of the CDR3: TGCAGCGTAGACAGGGAAATGTTCGCAGATACGCAGTATTTT.

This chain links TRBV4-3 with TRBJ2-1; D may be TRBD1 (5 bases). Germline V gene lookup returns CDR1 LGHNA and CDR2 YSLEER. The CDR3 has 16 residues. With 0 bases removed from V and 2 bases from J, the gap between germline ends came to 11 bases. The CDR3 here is CASSQDSQGPYNEQFF. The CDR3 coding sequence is TGCGCCAGCAGCCAAGACAGCCAGGGCCCCTACAATGAGCAGTTCTTC.

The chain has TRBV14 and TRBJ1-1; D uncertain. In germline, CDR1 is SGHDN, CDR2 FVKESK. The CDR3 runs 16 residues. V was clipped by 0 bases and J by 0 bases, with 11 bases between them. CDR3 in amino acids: CASSQEVDFMNTEAFF. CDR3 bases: TGTGCCAGCAGCCAAGAAGTGGATTTCATGAACACTGAAGCTTTCTTT. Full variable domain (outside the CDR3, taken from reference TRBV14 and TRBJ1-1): EAGVTQFPSHSVIEKGQTVTLRCDPISGHDNLYWYRRVMGKEIKFLLHFVKESKQDESGMPNNRFLAERTGGTYSTLKVQPAELEDSGVYFCASSQEVDFMNTEAFFGQGTRLTVV.

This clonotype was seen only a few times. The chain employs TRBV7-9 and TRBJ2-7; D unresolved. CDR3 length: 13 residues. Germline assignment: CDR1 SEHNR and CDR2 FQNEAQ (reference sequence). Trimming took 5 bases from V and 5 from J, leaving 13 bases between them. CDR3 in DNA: TGTGCCAGCAGCCATATGTCCGGAGACGAGCAGTACTTC. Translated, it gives CASSHMSGDEQYF.

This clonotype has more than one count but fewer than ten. The CDR3, as DNA: TGTGCCAGCAGCCTCGCTGGGCCCGGCACAGATACGCAGTATTTT. Its translation: CASSLAGPGTDTQYF. The rearrangement uses TRBV7-2 and TRBJ2-3; no firm D call. The CDR3 contains 15 residues. V shed 5 bases and J shed 1 base, with 13 bases lying between them. CDR1 is SGHTA and CDR2 is FQGNSA in the germline V gene.

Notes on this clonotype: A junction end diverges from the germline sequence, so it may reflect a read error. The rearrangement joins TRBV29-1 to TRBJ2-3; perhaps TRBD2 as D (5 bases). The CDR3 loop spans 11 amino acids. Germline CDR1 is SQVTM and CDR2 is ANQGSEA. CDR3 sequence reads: CSGEGLDAQYF. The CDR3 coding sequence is TGCAGCGGTGAGGGTCTAGATGCGCAGTATTTT.

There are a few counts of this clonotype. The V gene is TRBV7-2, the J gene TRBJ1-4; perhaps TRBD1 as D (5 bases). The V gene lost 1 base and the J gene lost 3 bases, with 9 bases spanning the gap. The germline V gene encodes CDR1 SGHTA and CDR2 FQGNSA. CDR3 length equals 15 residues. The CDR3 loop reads CASSLEVRANEKLFF. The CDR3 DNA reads TGTGCCAGCAGCTTAGAGGTCAGGGCTAATGAAAAACTGTTTTTT.

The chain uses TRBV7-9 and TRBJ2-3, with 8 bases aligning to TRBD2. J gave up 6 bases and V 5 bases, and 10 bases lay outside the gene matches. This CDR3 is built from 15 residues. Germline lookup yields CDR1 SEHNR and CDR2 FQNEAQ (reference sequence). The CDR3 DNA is TGTGCCAGCAGCACCGGGACTAGATCCTTCGATACGCAGTATTTT. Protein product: CASSTGTRSFDTQYF.

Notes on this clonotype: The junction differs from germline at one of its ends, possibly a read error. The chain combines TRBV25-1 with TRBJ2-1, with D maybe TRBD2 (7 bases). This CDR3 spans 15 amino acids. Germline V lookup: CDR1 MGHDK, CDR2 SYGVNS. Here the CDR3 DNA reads TGTGCCTGCAGTGAATATGGGGGGGCCCAAGATGGGCAGTTCTTC. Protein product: CACSEYGGAQDGQFF.

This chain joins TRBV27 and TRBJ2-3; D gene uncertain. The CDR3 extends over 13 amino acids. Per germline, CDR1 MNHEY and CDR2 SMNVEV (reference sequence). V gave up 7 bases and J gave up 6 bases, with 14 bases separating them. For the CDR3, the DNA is TGTGCCAGCACACCGACCCCCCCGGATACGCAGTATTTT. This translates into CASTPTPPDTQYF.

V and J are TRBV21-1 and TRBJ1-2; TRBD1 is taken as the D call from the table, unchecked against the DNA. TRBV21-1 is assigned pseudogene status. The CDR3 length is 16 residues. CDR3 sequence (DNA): TGTGCCAGCAGCAGAAGGGGCGTTGCAGGGGAAAATGGCTACACCTTC. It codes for CASSRRGVAGENGYTF.

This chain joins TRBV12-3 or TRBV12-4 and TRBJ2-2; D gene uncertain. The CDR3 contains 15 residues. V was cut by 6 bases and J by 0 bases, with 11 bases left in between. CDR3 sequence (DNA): TGTGCCAGCAGCCCCAGGAACACGAACACCGGGGAGCTGTTTTTT. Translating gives CASSPRNTNTGELFF.

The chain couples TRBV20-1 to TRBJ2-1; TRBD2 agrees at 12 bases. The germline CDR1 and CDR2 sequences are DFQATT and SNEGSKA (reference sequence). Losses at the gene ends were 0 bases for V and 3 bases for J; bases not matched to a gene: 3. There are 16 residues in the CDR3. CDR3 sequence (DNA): TGCAGTGCTAGAGATATGACTAGCGGGGGCTACAATGAGCAGTTCTTC. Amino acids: CSARDMTSGGYNEQFF.

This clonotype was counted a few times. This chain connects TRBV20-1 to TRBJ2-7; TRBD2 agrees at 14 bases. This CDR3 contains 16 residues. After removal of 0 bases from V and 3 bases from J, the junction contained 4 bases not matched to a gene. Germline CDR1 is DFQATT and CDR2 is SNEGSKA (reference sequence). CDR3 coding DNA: TGCAGTGCTAGAGATGGGGGACTAGCGGGAGTCTACGAGCAGTACTTC. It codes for CSARDGGLAGVYEQYF.

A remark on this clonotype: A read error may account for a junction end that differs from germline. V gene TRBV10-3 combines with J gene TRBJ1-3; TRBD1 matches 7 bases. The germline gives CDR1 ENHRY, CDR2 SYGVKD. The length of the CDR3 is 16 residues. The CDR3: CATSRQGPDSGNTIYF. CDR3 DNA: TGTGCCACCAGTCGACAGGGTCCAGACTCTGGAAACACCATATATTTT.

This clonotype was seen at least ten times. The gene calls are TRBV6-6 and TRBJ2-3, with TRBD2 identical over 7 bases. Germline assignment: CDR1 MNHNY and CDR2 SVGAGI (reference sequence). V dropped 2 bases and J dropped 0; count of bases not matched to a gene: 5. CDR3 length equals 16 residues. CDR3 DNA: TGTGCCAGCAGTTACCCCAGCGGGACTAGCACAGATACGCAGTATTTT. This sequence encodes CASSYPSGTSTDTQYF.

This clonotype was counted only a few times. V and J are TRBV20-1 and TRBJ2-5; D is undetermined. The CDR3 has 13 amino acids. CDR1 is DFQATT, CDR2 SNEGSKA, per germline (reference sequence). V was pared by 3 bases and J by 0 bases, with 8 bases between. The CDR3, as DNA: TGCAGTGCTAGGTTGGCATACCAAGAGACCCAGTACTTC. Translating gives CSARLAYQETQYF.

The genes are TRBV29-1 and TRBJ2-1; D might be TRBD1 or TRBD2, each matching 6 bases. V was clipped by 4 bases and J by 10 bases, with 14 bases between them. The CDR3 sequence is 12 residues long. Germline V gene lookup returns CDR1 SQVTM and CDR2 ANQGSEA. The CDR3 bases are TGCAGCGTTGCCGGGGGCTCCTACGAGCAGTTCTTC. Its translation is CSVAGGSYEQFF.

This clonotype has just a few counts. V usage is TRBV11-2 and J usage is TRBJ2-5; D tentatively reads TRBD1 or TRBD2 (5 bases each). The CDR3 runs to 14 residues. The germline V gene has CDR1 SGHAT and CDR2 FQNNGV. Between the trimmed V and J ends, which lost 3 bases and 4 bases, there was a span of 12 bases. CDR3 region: CASSLRGTGETQYF. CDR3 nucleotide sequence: TGTGCCAGCAGCTTGAGAGGGACCGGAGAGACCCAGTACTTC.